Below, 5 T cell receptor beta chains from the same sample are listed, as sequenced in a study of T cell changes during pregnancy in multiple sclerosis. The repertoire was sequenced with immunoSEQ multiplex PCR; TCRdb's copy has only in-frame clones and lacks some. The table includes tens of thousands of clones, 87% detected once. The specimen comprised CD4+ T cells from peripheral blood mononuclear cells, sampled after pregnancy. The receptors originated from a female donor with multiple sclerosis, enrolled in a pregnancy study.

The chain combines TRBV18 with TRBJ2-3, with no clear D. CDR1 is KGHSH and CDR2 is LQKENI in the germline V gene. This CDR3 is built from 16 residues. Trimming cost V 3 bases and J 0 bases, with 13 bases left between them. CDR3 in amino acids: CASSPLAAPSTDTQYF. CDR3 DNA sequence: TGTGCCAGCTCACCTTTGGCTGCCCCTAGCACAGATACGCAGTATTTT.

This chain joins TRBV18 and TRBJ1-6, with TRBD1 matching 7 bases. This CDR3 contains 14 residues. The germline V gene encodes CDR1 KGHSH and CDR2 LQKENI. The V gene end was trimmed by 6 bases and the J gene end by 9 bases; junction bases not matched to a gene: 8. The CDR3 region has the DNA TGTGCCAGCTCGCGACAGGGTTTGGGTTCACCCCTCCACTTT. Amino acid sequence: CASSRQGLGSPLHF.

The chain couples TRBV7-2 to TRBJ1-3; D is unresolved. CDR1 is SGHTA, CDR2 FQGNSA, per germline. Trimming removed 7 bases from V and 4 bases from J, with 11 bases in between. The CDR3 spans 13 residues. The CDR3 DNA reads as TGTGCCAGCAACTCATCACCGGGAAACACCATATATTTT. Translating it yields CASNSSPGNTIYF.

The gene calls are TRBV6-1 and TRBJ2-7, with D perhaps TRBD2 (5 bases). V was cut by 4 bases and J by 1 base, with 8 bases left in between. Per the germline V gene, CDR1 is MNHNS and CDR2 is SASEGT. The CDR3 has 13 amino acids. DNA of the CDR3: TGTGCCAGCAGTGCGGGCGGGTCCTACGAGCAGTACTTC. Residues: CASSAGGSYEQYF.

CDR3 region: CSASRGYGYTF. DNA for the CDR3: TGCAGTGCTAGTCGAGGCTATGGCTACACCTTC. This sequence joins TRBV20-1 and TRBJ1-2; D ambiguous. V lost 3 bases to trimming and J lost 4 bases, with 6 bases between them. CDR1 is DFQATT and CDR2 is SNEGSKA in the germline V gene (reference sequence). The CDR3 contains 11 residues.